This T cell receptor (beta chain) was obtained from a study of blood T cell repertoires in COVID-19. Assignments of participants to cohorts depended upon their own reported clinical history. Original methodology: By means of reference gene primer amplification, nucleated cell counts were estimated. Sequenced by immunoSEQ multiplex PCR; TCRdb stores in-frame clones only, minus some. From that table come the V and J calls and clone size; the DNA was used to work out D and trimming. Of around 450,000 clones listed, nearly 90% are singletons. V shed 5 bases and J 7 bases; nucleotides not matched to a gene: 9. The CDR3 extends over 15 amino acids. CDR1 is SGHRS, CDR2 YFSETQ, per germline.

The rearrangement uses TRBV5-1 and TRBJ1-6; 7 positions agree with TRBD1. Specimen: PBMCs or T cells enriched from blood (not recorded which). The source is a woman aged 18-29 years with acute COVID-19. Here the CDR3 reads CASSGAGGPNSPLHF. Here the CDR3 DNA reads TGCGCCAGCAGTGGGGCAGGGGGGCCCAATTCACCCCTCCACTTT.